This T cell receptor (beta chain) was found in a study of cytomegalovirus exposure and HLA in healthy donors. Findings and limits, study-wide: It is likely that the observed cluster of highly shared sequence variants was a sequencing artifact.

Concerning this clone itself: No antigen is known for it.

CDR3 length: 13 residues. Germline V gives CDR1 SGHTA, CDR2 FQGNSA. V was pared by 1 base and J by 4 bases, with 7 bases between. The PCR employed 60 Vbeta primers together with 13 Jbeta primers. Sequenced by immunoSEQ multiplex PCR; TCRdb stores in-frame clones only, minus some. The sample has about 130,000 clones; about 80% are singletons. The source material was PBMCs. The clonotype was recovered from a man younger than 45 in good health and CMV-seropositive. J is TRBJ2-5 and V is TRBV7-2; D remains unclear. The CDR3 reads CASSLVFGETQYF. As DNA, the CDR3 is TGTGCCAGCAGCTTAGTTTTCGGAGAGACCCAGTACTTC.